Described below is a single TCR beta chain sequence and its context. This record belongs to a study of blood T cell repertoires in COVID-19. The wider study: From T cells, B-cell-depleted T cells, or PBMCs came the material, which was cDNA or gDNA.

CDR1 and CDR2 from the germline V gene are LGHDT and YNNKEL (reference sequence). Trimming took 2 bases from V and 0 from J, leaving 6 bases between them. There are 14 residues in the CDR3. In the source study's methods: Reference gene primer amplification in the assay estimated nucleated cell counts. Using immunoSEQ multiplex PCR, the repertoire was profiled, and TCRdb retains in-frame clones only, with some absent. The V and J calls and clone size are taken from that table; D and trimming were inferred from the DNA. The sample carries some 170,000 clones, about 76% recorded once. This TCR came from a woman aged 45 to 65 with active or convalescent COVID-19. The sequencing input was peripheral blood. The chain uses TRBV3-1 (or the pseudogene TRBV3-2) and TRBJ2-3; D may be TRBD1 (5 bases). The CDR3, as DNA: TGTGCCAGCAGCCAAAGGGGAAGCACAGATACGCAGTATTTT. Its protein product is CASSQRGSTDTQYF.